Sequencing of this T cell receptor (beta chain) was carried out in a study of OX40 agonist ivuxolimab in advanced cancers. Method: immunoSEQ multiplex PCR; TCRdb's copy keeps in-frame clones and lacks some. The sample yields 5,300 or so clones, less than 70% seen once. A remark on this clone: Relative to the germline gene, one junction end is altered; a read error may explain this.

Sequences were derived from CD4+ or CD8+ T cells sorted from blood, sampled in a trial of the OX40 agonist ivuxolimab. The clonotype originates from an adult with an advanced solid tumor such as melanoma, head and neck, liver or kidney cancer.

CDR3 loop: CASSLLGDTKGVF. For the CDR3, the DNA is TGTGCCAGCAGCCTCCTAGGGGACACTAAAGGGGTCTTC. The rearrangement uses TRBV28 and TRBJ2-1; possibly TRBD1 for D (6 bases). The CDR3 extends over 13 amino acids. Germline CDR1 is MDHEN and CDR2 is SYDVKM.